The clone carrying this TCR beta chain was found many times. The data stem from a study of T cells in Graves' hyperthyroidism and ophthalmopathy. TCR beta CDR3 sequences were amplified from RNA transcripts. When the TCR CDR3 underwent first-round RT-PCR, the HTBI primer set was used. MiXCR, run by TCRdb on the multiplex PCR reads, gives a single entry per CDR3 protein. The repertoire holds around 610,000 distinct CDR3 sequences, with roughly 14% as singletons. This CDR3 has 13 amino acids. V gave up 6 bases and J gave up 9 bases; unmatched junction bases: 8. This receptor was identified in a woman aged 40-49 years with Graves' ophthalmopathy. Sequenced input: blood. J is TRBJ1-5 and V is TRBV12-3 or TRBV12-4; 7 nucleotides align to TRBD1. CDR3 in amino acids: CASSLGQAGPQHF. For the CDR3, the DNA is TGTGCCAGCAGCCTCGGACAGGCGGGGCCCCAGCATTTT.